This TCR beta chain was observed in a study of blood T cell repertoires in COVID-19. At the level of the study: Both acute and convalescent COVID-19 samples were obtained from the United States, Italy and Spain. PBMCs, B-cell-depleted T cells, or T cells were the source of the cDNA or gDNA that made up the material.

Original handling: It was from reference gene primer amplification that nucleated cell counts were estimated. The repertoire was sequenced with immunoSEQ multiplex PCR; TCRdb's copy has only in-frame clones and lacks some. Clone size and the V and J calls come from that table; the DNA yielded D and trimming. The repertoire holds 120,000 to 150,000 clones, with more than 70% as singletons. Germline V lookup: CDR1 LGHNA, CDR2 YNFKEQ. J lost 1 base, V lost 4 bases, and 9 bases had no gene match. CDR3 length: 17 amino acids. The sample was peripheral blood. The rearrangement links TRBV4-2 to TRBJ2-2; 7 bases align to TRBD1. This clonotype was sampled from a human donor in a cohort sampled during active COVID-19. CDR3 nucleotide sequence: TGTGCCAGCAGCCCTTTCACCGGGACAGAGAACACCGGGGAGCTGTTTTTT. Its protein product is CASSPFTGTENTGELFF.